This T cell receptor beta chain was identified during a study of spatial heterogeneity in lung cancer (dated by TCRdb to about 2019). About the study as a whole: Beta-chain transcripts were consistently detected in greater numbers than alpha-chain transcripts, which likely reflected higher beta-chain transcript abundance. In the raw uncorrected reads, each unique combination of TCR and UMI appeared more than ten times on average. In non-small cell lung cancer, the study quantitatively compared TCR alpha and beta repertoires across several tumor regions, matched nontumor lung, and blood. Nonsynonymous mutation counts, determined by whole-exome sequencing of tumor tissue, were related to features of the TCR repertoire. Both alpha and beta chains were TCR-sequenced in samples taken at surgery, namely 220 tumor regions, 62 to 70 matched nontumor lung samples and about 52 PBMC samples. Results and caveats for the whole study, not just this receptor: Ubiquitous expanded tumor TCRs were detected in blood more often at tumor resection than at routine follow-up. Confirming at a functional level the hypothesis that regional TCRs recognize regional mutations was considered to require additional single-cell paired TCR alpha and beta sequencing.

The library was obtained by 5' RACE. Data came from a NextSeq 500. In the TCR library protocol, a unique molecular identifier was attached to each TCR cDNA molecule so that PCR and sequencing errors could be corrected. The study's processing was this. Decombinator tools were used for TCR identification, UMI-based error correction and CDR3 extraction. TCRs above a frequency of 2 per 1,000, corresponding to the top 1% of the tumor frequency distribution, were defined as expanded. Rényi diversity was computed with the R vegan package after subsampling each repertoire 100 times to 5,000 TCRs. CDR3 similarity networks were built from amino acid triplet string-kernel similarity, connecting CDR3s with pairwise similarity above 0.82. The public reads were reprocessed in TCRdb via fastp at Q25 and MiXCR, keeping in-frame beta chains. Every entry covers one CDR3 protein and lists the most common genes and DNA from its rows. It is TCRdb's table, rather than the study itself, that gives the V and J calls and clone size. The sample records 24,000 or so distinct CDR3 sequences, roughly 7% of which are singletons. The ten largest clones represent 13% to 15% of the sample.

To note about this clonotype: What antigen it recognizes has not been identified. No base-level quality is on record; no much larger clone is a single base apart.

The junction carries 14 bases between V and J, which are trimmed by 0 bases and 10 bases respectively. The CDR3, from cysteine to phenylalanine, totals 15 residues. Of the read, only the CDR3 DNA is kept; its 45 bases are in frame from base 1. CDR1 and CDR2, looked up from the germline V gene (reference sequence), are SGHNT and YYREEE. Reading the label with the study, this specimen's time point is: sample taken at primary tumor resection. For TCR sequencing, whole RNA was extracted from tumor and nontumor lung tissue, or from cryopreserved PBMC samples, and no cell sorting was done. The donors were some 76 patients from the lung TRACERx cohort who had early-stage, untreated non-small cell lung cancer. Only patients with enough RNA available from two or more tumor regions were chosen for TCR sequencing.

The specimen comprised PBMCs, sampled at surgery. The V gene is TRBV5-4 and the J gene is TRBJ1-6; no D gene can be assigned with confidence. This sequence was found in a male donor with early-stage non-small cell lung cancer. The DNA sequence follows: TGTGCCAGCAGCTTGGAAGGCCCGGGCGGGTCACCCCTCCACTTT. Protein translation: CASSLEGPGGSPLHF.